The present entry profiles one T cell receptor (beta chain) with its context. The antigen is undetermined. This record belongs to a study of CD8 T cells in Susac syndrome. Study-wide findings and caveats: The authors acknowledged that their TCR sequencing and HLA analysis involved a relatively small number of individuals.

The authors reverse transcribed 0.5 to 1 ug RNA with random hexamers. Multiplex immunoSEQ PCR targeted 54 Vbeta and 13 Jbeta TCR beta segments. TCRdb itself ran the immunoSEQ multiplex PCR reads through MiXCR, one entry per CDR3 protein. The sample yields about 400,000 distinct CDR3 sequences, roughly 85% seen once. CDR1 is MGHRA, CDR2 YSYEKL, per germline. The germline V and J ends were trimmed by 1 base and 2 bases, with 11 bases remaining between them. The CDR3 length is 15 residues. CD8+ and CD4+ T cells from blood underwent TCR beta sequencing, which was carried out in a high-throughput format. Negative magnetic isolation gave CD8+ and CD4+ cells; FACS enriched CD8+ TEMRA.

The sequenced material came from CD8+ T cells from PBMCs. The V gene is TRBV4-1, the J gene TRBJ2-5; tentative D call: TRBD1 (5 bases). This TCR was sampled from a human donor with multiple sclerosis. The chain's CDR3 is CASSQGWTPQETQYF. The CDR3 DNA reads as TGCGCCAGCAGCCAAGGATGGACACCTCAAGAGACCCAGTACTTC.